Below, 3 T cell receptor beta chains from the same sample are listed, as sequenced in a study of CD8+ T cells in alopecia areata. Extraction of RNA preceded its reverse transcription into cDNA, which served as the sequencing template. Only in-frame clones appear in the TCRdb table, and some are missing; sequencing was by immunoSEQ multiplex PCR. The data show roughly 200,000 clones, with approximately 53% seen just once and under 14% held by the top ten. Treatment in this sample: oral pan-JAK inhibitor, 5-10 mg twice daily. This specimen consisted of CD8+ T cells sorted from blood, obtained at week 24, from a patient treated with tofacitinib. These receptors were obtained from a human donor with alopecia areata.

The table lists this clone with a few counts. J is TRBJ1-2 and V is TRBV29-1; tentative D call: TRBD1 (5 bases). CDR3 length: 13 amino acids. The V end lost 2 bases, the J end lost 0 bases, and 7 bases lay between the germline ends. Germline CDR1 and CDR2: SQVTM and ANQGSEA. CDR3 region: CSVERDSNYGYTF. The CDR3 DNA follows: TGCAGCGTTGAAAGGGACTCTAACTATGGCTACACCTTC.

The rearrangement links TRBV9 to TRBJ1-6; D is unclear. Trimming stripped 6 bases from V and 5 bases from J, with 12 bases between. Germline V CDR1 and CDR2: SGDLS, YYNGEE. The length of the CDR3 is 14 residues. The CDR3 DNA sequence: TGTGCCAGCAAAAGGGCCGGTAATAATTCACCCCTCCACTTT. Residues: CASKRAGNNSPLHF.

This CDR3 is CASSTEQENTEAFF. Here the CDR3 DNA reads TGTGCCAGCAGTACCGAACAAGAGAACACTGAAGCTTTCTTT. The chain couples TRBV6-5 to TRBJ1-1; D is uncertain. Germline V gives CDR1 MNHEY, CDR2 SVGAGI. The CDR3 runs 14 residues. V lost 5 bases, J lost 1 base, and 11 bases lay in between.